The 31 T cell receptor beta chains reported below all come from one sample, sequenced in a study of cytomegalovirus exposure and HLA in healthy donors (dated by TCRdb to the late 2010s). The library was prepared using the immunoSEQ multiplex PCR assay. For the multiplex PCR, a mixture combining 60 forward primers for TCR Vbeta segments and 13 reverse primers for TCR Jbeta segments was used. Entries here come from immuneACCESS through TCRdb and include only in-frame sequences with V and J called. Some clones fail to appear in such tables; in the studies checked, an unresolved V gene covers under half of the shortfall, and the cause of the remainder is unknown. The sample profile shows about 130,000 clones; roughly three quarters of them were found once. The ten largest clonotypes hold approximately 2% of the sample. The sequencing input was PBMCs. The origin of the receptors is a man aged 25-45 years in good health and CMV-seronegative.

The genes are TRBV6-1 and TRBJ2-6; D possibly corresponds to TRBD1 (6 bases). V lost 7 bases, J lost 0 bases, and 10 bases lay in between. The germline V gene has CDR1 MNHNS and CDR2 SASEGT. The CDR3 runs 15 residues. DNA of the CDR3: TGTGCCAGCAAGGAACAGGGCTCTGGGGCCAACGTCCTGACTTTC. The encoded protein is CASKEQGSGANVLTF.

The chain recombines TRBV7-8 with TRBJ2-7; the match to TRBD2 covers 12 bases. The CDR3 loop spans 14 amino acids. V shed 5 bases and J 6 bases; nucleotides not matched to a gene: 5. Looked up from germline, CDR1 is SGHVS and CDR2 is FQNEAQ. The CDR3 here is CASSPGLAGFEQYF. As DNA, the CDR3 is TGTGCCAGCAGCCCCGGACTAGCGGGATTCGAGCAGTACTTC.

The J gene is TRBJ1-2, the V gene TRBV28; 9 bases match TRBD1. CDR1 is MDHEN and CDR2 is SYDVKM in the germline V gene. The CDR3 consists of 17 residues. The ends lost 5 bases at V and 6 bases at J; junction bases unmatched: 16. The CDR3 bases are TGTGCCAGCAGTGCCGCCGGGACAGGGTATTCTGGGGATGGCTACACCTTC. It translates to CASSAAGTGYSGDGYTF.

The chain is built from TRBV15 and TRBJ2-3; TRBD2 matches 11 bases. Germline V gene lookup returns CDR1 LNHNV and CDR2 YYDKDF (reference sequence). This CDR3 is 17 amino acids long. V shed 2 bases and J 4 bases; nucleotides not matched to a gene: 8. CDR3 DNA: TGTGCCACCAGCAGACCTGCTACTAGCGGGAGTGCAGATACGCAGTATTTT. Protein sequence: CATSRPATSGSADTQYF.

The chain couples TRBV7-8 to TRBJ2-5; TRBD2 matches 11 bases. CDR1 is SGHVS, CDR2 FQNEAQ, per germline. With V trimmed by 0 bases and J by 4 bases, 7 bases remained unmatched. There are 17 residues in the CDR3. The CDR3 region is CASSLADLAGGAETQYF. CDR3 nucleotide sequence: TGTGCCAGCAGCTTAGCGGATCTAGCGGGAGGAGCAGAGACCCAGTACTTC.

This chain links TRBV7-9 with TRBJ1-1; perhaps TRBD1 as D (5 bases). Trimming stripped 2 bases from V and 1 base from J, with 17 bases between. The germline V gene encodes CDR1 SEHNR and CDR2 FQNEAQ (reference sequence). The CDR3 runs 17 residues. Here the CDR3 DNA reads TGTGCCAGCAGCTTATCCACGCGGGGCCTGAAGAACACTGAAGCTTTCTTT. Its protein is CASSLSTRGLKNTEAFF.

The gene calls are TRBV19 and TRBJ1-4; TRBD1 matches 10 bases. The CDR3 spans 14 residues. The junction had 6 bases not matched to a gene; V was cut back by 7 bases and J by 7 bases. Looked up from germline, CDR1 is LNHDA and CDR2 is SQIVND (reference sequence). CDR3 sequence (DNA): TGTGCCAGTACCTCGACAGGGGGCGGTGAAAAACTGTTTTTT. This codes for CASTSTGGGEKLFF.

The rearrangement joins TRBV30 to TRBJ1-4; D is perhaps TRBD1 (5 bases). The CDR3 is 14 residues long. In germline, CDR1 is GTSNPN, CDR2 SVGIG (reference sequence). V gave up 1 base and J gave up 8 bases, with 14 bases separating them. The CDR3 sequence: CAWSGQTFREKLFF. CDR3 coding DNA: TGTGCCTGGAGTGGACAGACCTTTAGGGAAAAACTGTTTTTT.

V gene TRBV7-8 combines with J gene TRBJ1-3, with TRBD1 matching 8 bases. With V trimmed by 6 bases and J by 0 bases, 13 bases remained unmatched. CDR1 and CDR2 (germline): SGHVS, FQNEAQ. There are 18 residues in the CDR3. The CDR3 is CASSPDRDLSSSGNTIYF. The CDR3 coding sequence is TGTGCCAGCAGTCCGGACAGGGACCTTAGCAGCTCTGGAAACACCATATATTTT.

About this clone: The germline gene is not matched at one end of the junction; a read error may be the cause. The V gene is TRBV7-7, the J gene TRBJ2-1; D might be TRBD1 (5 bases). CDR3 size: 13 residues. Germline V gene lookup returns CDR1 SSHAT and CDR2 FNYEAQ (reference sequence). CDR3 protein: CASSLVQGGEQFF. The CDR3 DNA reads TGTGCTAGCAGCTTAGTGCAGGGCGGTGAGCAGTTCTTC.

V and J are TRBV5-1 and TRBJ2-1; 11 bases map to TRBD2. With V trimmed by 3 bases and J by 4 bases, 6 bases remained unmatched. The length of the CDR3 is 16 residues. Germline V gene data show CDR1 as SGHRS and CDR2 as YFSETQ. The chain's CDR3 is CASSYDLAGGYNEQFF. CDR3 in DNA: TGCGCCAGCAGCTATGATCTAGCGGGAGGTTACAATGAGCAGTTCTTC. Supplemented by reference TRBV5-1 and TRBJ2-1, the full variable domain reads KAGVTQTPRYLIKTRGQQVTLSCSPISGHRSVSWYQQTPGQGLQFLFEYFSETQRNKGNFPGRFSGRQFSNSRSEMNVSTLELGDSALYLCASSYDLAGGYNEQFFGPGTRLTVL.

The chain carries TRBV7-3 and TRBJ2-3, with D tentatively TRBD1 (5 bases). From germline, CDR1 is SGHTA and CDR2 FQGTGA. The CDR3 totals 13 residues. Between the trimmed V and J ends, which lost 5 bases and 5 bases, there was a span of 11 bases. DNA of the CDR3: TGTGCCAGCAGCGTTCAGGGAAGAGATACGCAGTATTTT. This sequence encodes CASSVQGRDTQYF.

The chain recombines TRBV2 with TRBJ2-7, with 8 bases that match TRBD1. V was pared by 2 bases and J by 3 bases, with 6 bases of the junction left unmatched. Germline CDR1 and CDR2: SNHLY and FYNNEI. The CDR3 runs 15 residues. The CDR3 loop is CASSERGQGNYEQYF. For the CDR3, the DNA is TGTGCCAGCAGTGAAAGAGGACAGGGAAACTACGAGCAGTACTTC.

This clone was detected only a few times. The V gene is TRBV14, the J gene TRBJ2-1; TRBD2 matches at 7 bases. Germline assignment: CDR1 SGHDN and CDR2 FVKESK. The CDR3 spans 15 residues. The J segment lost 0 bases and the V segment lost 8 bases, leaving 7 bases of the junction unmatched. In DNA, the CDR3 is TGTGCCAGCGGAAAACTAGCGAGCTCCTACAATGAGCAGTTCTTC. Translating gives CASGKLASSYNEQFF.

CDR3 loop: CASSFQGADTEAFF. The CDR3 bases are TGCGCCAGCAGCTTTCAGGGGGCGGACACTGAAGCTTTCTTT. V is TRBV5-1 and J is TRBJ1-1; 8 bases fit TRBD1. CDR3 length: 14 amino acids. V shed 2 bases, J shed 3 bases, and the junction held 3 bases outside the gene matches. Germline CDR1 reads SGHRS; CDR2 reads YFSETQ. The entire variable domain, with the rest obtained from reference TRBV5-1 and TRBJ1-1, is as follows: KAGVTQTPRYLIKTRGQQVTLSCSPISGHRSVSWYQQTPGQGLQFLFEYFSETQRNKGNFPGRFSGRQFSNSRSEMNVSTLELGDSALYLCASSFQGADTEAFFGQGTRLTVV.

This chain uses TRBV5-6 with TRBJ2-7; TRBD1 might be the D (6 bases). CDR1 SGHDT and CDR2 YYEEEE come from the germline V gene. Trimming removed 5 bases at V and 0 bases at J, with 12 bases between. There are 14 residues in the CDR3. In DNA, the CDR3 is TGTGCCAGCAGGGGTTGGGGGCGCTCCTACGAGCAGTACTTC. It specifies CASRGWGRSYEQYF.

In DNA, the CDR3 is TGTGCCAGTAGTCCCGGGACAGGTTACGGCAATCAGCCCCAGCATTTT. Translated, it gives CASSPGTGYGNQPQHF. V gene TRBV19 combines with J gene TRBJ1-5; 8 positions match TRBD1. V shed 5 bases and J 2 bases; nucleotides not matched to a gene: 8. The CDR3 spans 16 residues. CDR1 and CDR2 (germline): LNHDA, SQIVND (reference sequence). The full variable domain, completed using reference TRBV19 and TRBJ1-5, is DGGITQSPKYLFRKEGQNVTLSCEQNLNHDAMYWYRQDPGQGLRLIYYSQIVNDFQKGDIAEGYSVSREKKESFPLTVTSAQKNPTAFYLCASSPGTGYGNQPQHFGDGTRLSIL.

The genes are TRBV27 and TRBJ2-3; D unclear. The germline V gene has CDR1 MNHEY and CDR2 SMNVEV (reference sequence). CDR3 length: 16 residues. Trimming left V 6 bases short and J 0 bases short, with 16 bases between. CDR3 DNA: TGTGCCAGCAGATCCTTGGCTCTTGCTAGCACAGATACGCAGTATTTT. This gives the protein CASRSLALASTDTQYF.

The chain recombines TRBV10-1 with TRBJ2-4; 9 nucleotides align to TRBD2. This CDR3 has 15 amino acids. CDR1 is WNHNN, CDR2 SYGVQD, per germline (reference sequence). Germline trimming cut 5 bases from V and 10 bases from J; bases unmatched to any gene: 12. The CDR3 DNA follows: TGCGCCAGCAGTAGCCCACCGGGGACTAGCTCGATTCAGTACTTC. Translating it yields CASSSPPGTSSIQYF.

In DNA form, the CDR3 reads TGTGCCAGCATCAAGGCGACTAGCGGCACAGATACGCAGTATTTT. Residues: CASIKATSGTDTQYF. The chain links TRBV28 to TRBJ2-3; 8 bases line up with TRBD2. The CDR3 is made up of 15 amino acids. Germline-derived CDR1 and CDR2 are MDHEN and SYDVKM. V shed 7 bases, J shed 1 base, and the junction held 7 bases outside the gene matches. Supplemented by reference TRBV28 and TRBJ2-3, the full variable domain reads DVKVTQSSRYLVKRTGEKVFLECVQDMDHENMFWYRQDPGLGLRLIYFSYDVKMKEKGDIPEGYSVSREKKERFSLILESASTNQTSMYLCASIKATSGTDTQYFGPGTRLTVL.

CDR3 region: CASSGNSGSYEQYF. CDR3 sequence (DNA): TGCGCCAGCAGCGGGAATAGCGGGTCTTACGAGCAGTACTTC. The V gene is TRBV5-1, the J gene TRBJ2-5; TRBD2 agrees at 7 bases. The J call may be mistaken, given a closer DNA end match to TRBJ2-7. CDR1 and CDR2 (germline): SGHRS, YFSETQ. There are 14 residues in the CDR3.

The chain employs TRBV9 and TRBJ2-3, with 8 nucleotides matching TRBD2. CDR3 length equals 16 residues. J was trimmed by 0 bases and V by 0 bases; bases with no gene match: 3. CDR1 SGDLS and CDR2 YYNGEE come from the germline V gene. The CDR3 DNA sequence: TGTGCCAGCAGCGTAGATTCTAGCGGGAGCACAGATACGCAGTATTTT. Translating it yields CASSVDSSGSTDTQYF.

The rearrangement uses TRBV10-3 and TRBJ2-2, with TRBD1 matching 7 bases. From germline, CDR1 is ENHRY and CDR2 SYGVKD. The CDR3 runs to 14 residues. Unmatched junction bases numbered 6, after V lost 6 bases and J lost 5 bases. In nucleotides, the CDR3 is TGTGCCATCAGGGGGACAGCAGGGACCGGGGAGCTGTTTTTT. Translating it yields CAIRGTAGTGELFF.

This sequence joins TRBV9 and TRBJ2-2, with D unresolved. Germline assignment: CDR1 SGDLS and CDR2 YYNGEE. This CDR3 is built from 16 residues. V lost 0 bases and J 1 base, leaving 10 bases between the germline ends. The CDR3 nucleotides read TGTGCCAGCAGCGTAGGAGCGATTAGGAACACCGGGGAGCTGTTTTTT. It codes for CASSVGAIRNTGELFF.

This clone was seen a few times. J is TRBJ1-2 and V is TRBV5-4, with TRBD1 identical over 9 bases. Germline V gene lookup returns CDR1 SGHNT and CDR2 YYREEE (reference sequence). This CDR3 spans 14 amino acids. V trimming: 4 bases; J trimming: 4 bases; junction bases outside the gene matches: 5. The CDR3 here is CASSIQGAGYGYTF. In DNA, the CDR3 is TGTGCCAGCAGCATACAGGGGGCTGGCTATGGCTACACCTTC.

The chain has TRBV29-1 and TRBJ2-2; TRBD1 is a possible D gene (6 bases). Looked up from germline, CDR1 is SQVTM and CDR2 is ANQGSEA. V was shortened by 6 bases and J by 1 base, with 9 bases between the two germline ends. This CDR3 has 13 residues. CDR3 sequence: CSVEQGNTGELFF. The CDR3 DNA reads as TGCAGCGTGGAACAGGGGAACACCGGGGAGCTGTTTTTT.

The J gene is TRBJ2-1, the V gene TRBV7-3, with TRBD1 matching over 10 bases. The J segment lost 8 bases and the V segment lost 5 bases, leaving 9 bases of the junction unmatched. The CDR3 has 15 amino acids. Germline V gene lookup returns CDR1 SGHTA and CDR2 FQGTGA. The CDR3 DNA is TGTGCCAGCAGCCCTTCCGGGACAGGGGTGGATGAGCAGTTCTTC. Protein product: CASSPSGTGVDEQFF. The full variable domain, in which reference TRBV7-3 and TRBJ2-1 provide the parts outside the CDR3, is GAGVSQTPSNKVTEKGKYVELRCDPISGHTALYWYRQSLGQGPEFLIYFQGTGAADDSGLPNDRFFAVRPEGSVSTLKIQRTERGDSAVYLCASSPSGTGVDEQFFGPGTRLTVL.

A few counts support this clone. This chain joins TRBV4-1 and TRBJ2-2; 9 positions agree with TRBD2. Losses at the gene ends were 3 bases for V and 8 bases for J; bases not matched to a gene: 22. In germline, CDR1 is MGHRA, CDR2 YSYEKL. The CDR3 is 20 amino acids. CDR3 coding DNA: TGCGCCAGCAGCCACCAGGGGCTAGCGGGATCTTTAGACCCCCCTGGGGAGCTGTTTTTT. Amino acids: CASSHQGLAGSLDPPGELFF.

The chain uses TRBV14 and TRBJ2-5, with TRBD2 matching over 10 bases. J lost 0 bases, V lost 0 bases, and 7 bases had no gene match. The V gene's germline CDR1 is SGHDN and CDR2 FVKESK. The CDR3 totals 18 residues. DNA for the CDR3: TGTGCCAGCAGCCAAGATCAACTAGCGGGGAGGTACCAAGAGACCCAGTACTTC. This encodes CASSQDQLAGRYQETQYF.

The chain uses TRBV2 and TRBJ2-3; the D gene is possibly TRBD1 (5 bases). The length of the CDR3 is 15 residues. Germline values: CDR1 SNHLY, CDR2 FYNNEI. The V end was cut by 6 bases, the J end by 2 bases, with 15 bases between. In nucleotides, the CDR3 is TGTGCCAGCAGGCACAGGACGCTCAACACAGATACGCAGTATTTT. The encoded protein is CASRHRTLNTDTQYF. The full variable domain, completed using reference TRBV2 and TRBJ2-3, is EPEVTQTPSHQVTQMGQEVILRCVPISNHLYFYWYRQILGQKVEFLVSFYNNEISEKSEIFDDQFSVERPDGSNFTLKIRSTKLEDSAMYFCASRHRTLNTDTQYFGPGTRLTVL.

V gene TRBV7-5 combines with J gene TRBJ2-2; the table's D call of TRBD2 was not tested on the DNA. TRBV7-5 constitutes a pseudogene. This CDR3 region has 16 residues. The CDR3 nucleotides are TGTGCCAGAAGTAGCGGGAGGGCCTCGAGGACCGGGGAGCTGTTTTTT. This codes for CARSSGRASRTGELFF.